The T cell receptor (beta chain) described here comes from a study of neurological immune-mediated disorders (dated by TCRdb to about 2019). The study in broad terms: Among the approximately 35 multiple sclerosis patients, around 30 had relapsing-remitting MS and 3 had secondary progressive MS. The cohort was made up of about 68 subjects, consisting of about 14 HAM/TSP patients, approximately 35 multiple sclerosis patients and 20 or so healthy controls. Longitudinal samples, technical triplicates and paired sorted CD4+ and CD8+ T-cell subsets, alongside PBMC samples, were included among the approximately 110 TCR-beta libraries. Using UMI-based sequencing, the study compared peripheral blood TCR-beta repertoires from patients with HTLV-I-associated myelopathy (HAM/TSP), patients with multiple sclerosis, and healthy controls. General findings and caveats noted by the study authors: The MS cluster showed no association with clinical or MRI features, and the authors stated that larger cohorts are needed. Phylogenetic analysis grouped repertoires from 18 of 34 MS patients into a cluster of related CDR3 sequences, suggesting a possible repertoire-level signature. The highest TCR clonal expansion was observed in HAM/TSP patients, whereas the lowest was observed in MS patients, even when compared with healthy controls. Across subjects, expanded clones never shared an identical CDR3 amino acid sequence, which suggests that the TCR-beta repertoires in every group were private.

This clonotype was counted at least ten times. Its specific antigen is unknown. No base-level quality is on record; no much larger clone is a single base apart. For unsorted PBMC libraries, 2 million PBMCs were used after storage in RNAlater at -80 degrees C until RNA extraction. The multiple sclerosis patients were enrolled in a US clinical protocol that used magnetic resonance imaging to evaluate disease progression. PBMCs were separated from peripheral blood using Ficoll-Hypaque density gradient centrifugation and then cryopreserved in liquid nitrogen. cDNA was synthesized by template-switch 5'RACE using a primer carrying a 10-nucleotide random unique molecular identifier by which each TCR transcript was tagged. Every sequencing run covered 15-18 subjects and yielded more than 160 million TCR-beta sequences. Total RNA was extracted with the RNeasy kit. The KAPA Real-time Library Amplification kit was used to amplify TCR-beta VDJ regions with primers for the TCR constant region and the 5'RACE anchor. Sample indexes and Illumina adaptors were added in a first PCR, and a second PCR then increased library yield. After Ampure bead purification, the roughly 650 bp TCR product was size-selected on a 2% E-gel SizeSelection system. Library quality was checked on a Bioanalyzer, concentration was measured with Qubit, and libraries were quantified with the Kapa Library Quantification kit before pooling. Libraries were sequenced paired-end 2 x 150 bp on an Illumina HiSeq 2500. To increase sequence diversity, about 23-30% phiX was spiked into each library pool. The published analysis was carried out like this. Quality-filtered reads were processed with the UMI-based MiGEC pipeline, and over 80% of raw TCR sequences were removed by the MiGEC pipeline during error correction. VDJ genes were aligned to IMGT germline references, and clonotypes were defined by unique CDR3 amino acid sequence plus V-J genes. Clonal expansion, Shannon diversity and CDR3 relatedness were evaluated with VDJtools (CalcPairwiseDistances, ClusterSamples), while phylogenetic trees were built in CLCbio workbench. A clone was classed as expanded if it had 8 or more unique UMIs, a cutoff based on coefficient-of-variation modelling across technical triplicates. TCRdb reprocessed the public reads (quality trimming at Q25 with fastp, clone calling with MiXCR) and kept in-frame beta chains. All rows with the same CDR3 protein become a single entry with the most common DNA and genes. None of the V and J calls come from the authors' own analysis; TCRdb made them. In all, the sample holds about 71,000 distinct CDR3 sequences, and roughly 3.2% of those were seen once. The top ten clones comprise approximately 3.5% of the sample.

In the germline V gene (reference sequence), CDR1 corresponds to LGHDT and CDR2 to YNNKEL. The junction shows trimming of 6 bases on V and 5 bases on J, plus 19 bases between the germline ends. The CDR3 sequence holds 15 residues, the cysteine and phenylalanine included. Kept here is only the CDR3 DNA, which spans 45 bases and is read in frame from base 1. The chain uses TRBV3-1 and TRBJ2-5, and possibly TRBD2, on 5 matching bases. This sequence originates from a man in his forties or fifties with multiple sclerosis. The source material was PBMCs. The CDR3 amino acid sequence is: CASSLPGYHRETQYF. The DNA sequence is as follows: TGTGCCAGCAGTCTTCCGGGGTACCATAGGGAGACCCAGTACTTC.